This TCR beta chain was found in a study of T-cell memory formation after mild COVID-19. Study-level information: Largely donor-specific TCR clusters were found.

General study findings and limits: Clones that shrank (day 15 to 85) were balanced CD4/CD8, whereas later expanders leaned CD4+. The finding that pre-infection memory included some responding clones suggested that cross-reactive memory joined.

This clonotype was observed a few times. No antigen is known for it. Using constant-segment primers, 5'RACE produced TCR alpha and TCR beta cDNA libraries carrying sample barcodes and UMIs. TCRdb re-analysed the 5' RACE reads in MiXCR, keeping a single row per CDR3 protein. The sample consists of 65,000 to 95,000 distinct CDR3 sequences, roughly 13% of them appearing once. V lost 0 bases and J lost 5; bases outside the gene matches: 6. Per germline, CDR1 SGHRS and CDR2 YFSETQ. This CDR3 spans 15 amino acids. This TCR came from a man aged 18 to 35 who had mild COVID-19 (a few samples of this study predate the infection). Cell type and time point are not known. The chain has TRBV5-1 and TRBJ2-5, with TRBD2 matching over 8 bases. The sequenced sample was PBMCs or a T cell subset sorted from them (not recorded which). The CDR3 DNA reads as TGCGCCAGCAGCTTGGACCGGGGGGGCGCGGAGACCCAGTACTTC. This sequence encodes CASSLDRGGAETQYF.